One sample yielded the 23 T cell receptor beta chains listed below, sequenced in a study of CD8+ T cells in alopecia areata. RNA was isolated and reverse transcribed to cDNA, the sequencing template. The method was immunoSEQ multiplex PCR; TCRdb's version includes in-frame clones alone and lacks a portion of them. Seen here are some 170,000 clones, about 55% observed once, and the top ten hold roughly a tenth. Treatment specified: oral pan-JAK inhibitor, 5-10 mg twice daily. The sample here was CD8+ T cells sorted from blood, taken at week 24, from a patient treated with tofacitinib. The receptors were gathered from a human donor with alopecia areata.

The J gene is TRBJ2-2, the V gene TRBV15; D perhaps matches TRBD2 (6 bases). The CDR3 extends over 15 amino acids. Germline assignment: CDR1 LNHNV and CDR2 YYDKDF (reference sequence). V lost 5 bases, J lost 2 bases, and 12 bases lay in between. The CDR3 loop is CATSGGTINTGELFF. In DNA, the CDR3 is TGTGCCACCAGCGGAGGGACGATAAACACCGGGGAGCTGTTTTTT.

The chain has TRBV11-2 and TRBJ2-3; no reliable D call. Trimming took 1 base from V and 6 from J, leaving 11 bases between them. The CDR3 consists of 14 residues. CDR1 is SGHAT, CDR2 FQNNGV, per germline. The CDR3 is CASSLAQAGDTQYF. The CDR3 nucleotides read TGTGCCAGCAGCTTAGCGCAGGCCGGGGATACGCAGTATTTT.

The V gene is TRBV30, the J gene TRBJ2-3, with TRBD1 matching over 8 bases. Per germline, CDR1 GTSNPN and CDR2 SVGIG (reference sequence). The V gene end was trimmed by 3 bases and the J gene end by 1 base; junction bases not matched to a gene: 3. The CDR3 is 14 residues long. The CDR3, as DNA: TGTGCCTGGAGGGGGGACAGGCGCACAGATACGCAGTATTTT. This codes for CAWRGDRRTDTQYF. The whole variable domain, remainder taken from reference TRBV30 and TRBJ2-3, is SQTIHQWPATLVQPVGSPLSLECTVEGTSNPNLYWYRQAAGRGLQLLFYSVGIGQISSEVPQNLSASRPQDRQFILSSKKLLLSDSGFYLCAWRGDRRTDTQYFGPGTRLTVL.

This clone was picked up a small number of times. The V gene is TRBV7-9, the J gene TRBJ2-3, with D perhaps matching TRBD1 (5 bases). The CDR3 spans 17 residues. CDR1 is SEHNR and CDR2 is FQNEAQ in the germline V gene (reference sequence). The V end was cut by 1 base, the J end by 1 base, with 15 bases between. The CDR3 region has the DNA TGTGCCAGCAGCTTAGGATCAGGGAAGAAGGGCACAGATACGCAGTATTTT. As protein: CASSLGSGKKGTDTQYF.

The V gene is TRBV21-1, the J gene TRBJ2-2; the table assigns TRBD1, which was not confirmed against the DNA. TRBV21-1 is shown as a pseudogene. This CDR3 comprises 15 residues. As DNA, the CDR3 is TGTGCCAGCAGCAAATTACAGGTTCACGGCGGGGAGCTGTTTTTT. It yields the protein CASSKLQVHGGELFF.

The rearrangement links TRBV30 to TRBJ1-1; D not certain. The germline V gene has CDR1 GTSNPN and CDR2 SVGIG (reference sequence). The germline V and J ends were trimmed by 3 bases and 0 bases, with 17 bases remaining between them. CDR3 size: 16 residues. The CDR3, as DNA: TGTGCCTGGAGACTCAACGAGTGGGCCTTGAACACTGAAGCTTTCTTT. Translating gives CAWRLNEWALNTEAFF.

The rearrangement uses TRBV10-3 and TRBJ1-2; a weak D match, TRBD1 (5 bases). Trimming pared 7 bases from V and 4 bases from J, leaving 10 bases between. Looked up from germline, CDR1 is ENHRY and CDR2 is SYGVKD. This CDR3 has 12 amino acids. The CDR3 nucleotides read TGTGCCATCACCGGGCAGGGCTATGGCTACACCTTC. Its protein is CAITGQGYGYTF.

The rearrangement uses TRBV2 and TRBJ2-4, with D maybe TRBD1 (5 bases). Germline V gene sequence: CDR1 SNHLY, CDR2 FYNNEI. This CDR3 spans 13 amino acids. The ends were cut back, 7 bases at V and 0 bases at J, with 7 bases in the middle. CDR3 amino acids: CASIGVAKNIQYF. The CDR3 DNA reads as TGTGCCAGCATAGGGGTAGCCAAAAACATTCAGTACTTC.

The chain links TRBV14 to TRBJ2-1; D remains unclear. Germline CDR1 reads SGHDN; CDR2 reads FVKESK. The CDR3 consists of 15 residues. The V end was cut by 1 base, the J end by 1 base, with 8 bases between. CDR3 in amino acids: CASSQAVGSYNEQFF. In DNA form, the CDR3 reads TGTGCCAGCAGCCAAGCCGTCGGTTCCTACAATGAGCAGTTCTTC.

The V and J genes are TRBV15 and TRBJ2-1, with a possible D match to TRBD2 (5 bases). The germline V gene encodes CDR1 LNHNV and CDR2 YYDKDF (reference sequence). The V end was cut by 1 base, the J end by 6 bases, with 7 bases between. CDR3 length: 13 amino acids. CDR3 residues: CATSRAAGNEQFF. CDR3 bases: TGTGCCACCAGCAGAGCGGCGGGCAATGAGCAGTTCTTC.

The DNA of the CDR3 is TGTGCCAGCAGATCCCAAGAGACCCAGTACTTC. Protein product: CASRSQETQYF. The chain recombines TRBV7-9 with TRBJ2-5; D gene ambiguous. This CDR3 comprises 11 residues. Trimming shortened V by 6 bases and J by 1 base, and 3 bases separated the two germline ends. Germline V CDR1 and CDR2: SEHNR, FQNEAQ (reference sequence).

The sample holds many counts of this clone. The chain carries TRBV4-1 and TRBJ2-1; 8 bases map to TRBD1. The CDR3 covers 14 residues. Germline CDR1 and CDR2: MGHRA and YSYEKL. V lost 3 bases and J lost 5; bases outside the gene matches: 3. Here the CDR3 reads CASSQQDRDNEQFF. CDR3 in DNA: TGCGCCAGCAGCCAGCAGGACAGGGACAATGAGCAGTTCTTC.

This clone was observed a single time. The rearrangement joins TRBV30 to TRBJ2-3; 8 bases are shared with TRBD2. The V and J ends lost 2 bases and 1 base, in that order; junction bases with no gene match: 2. In germline, CDR1 is GTSNPN, CDR2 SVGIG (reference sequence). This CDR3 contains 14 residues. The CDR3 is CAWSQTSGTDTQYF. CDR3 DNA: TGTGCCTGGAGTCAGACTAGCGGCACAGATACGCAGTATTTT.

The chain has TRBV6-5 and TRBJ2-7; D gene ambiguous. The better agreement between TRBJ2-1 and the DNA end casts doubt on the J call. Germline CDR1 is MNHEY and CDR2 is SVGAGI. The CDR3 has 13 amino acids. CDR3 sequence: CASSYQSTNEQFF. The CDR3 region has the DNA TGTGCCAGCAGTTATCAGAGCACCAATGAGCAGTTCTTC.

The chain links TRBV7-9 to TRBJ1-6; no clear D gene. The germline V and J ends were trimmed by 3 bases and 6 bases, with 6 bases remaining between them. The CDR3 is 13 residues long. Germline CDR1 SEHNR, CDR2 FQNEAQ (reference sequence). The CDR3 DNA reads TGTGCCAGCAGCTTGGGAGTTAATTCACCCCTCCACTTT. Translating gives CASSLGVNSPLHF.

The V gene is TRBV9, the J gene TRBJ1-5, with 8 bases aligning to TRBD1. The CDR3 extends over 14 amino acids. CDR1 and CDR2 (germline): SGDLS, YYNGEE. V lost 4 bases and J lost 2; bases outside the gene matches: 2. The CDR3 DNA follows: TGTGCCAGCAGCAAGACAGGGGGCAATCAGCCCCAGCATTTT. Amino acids: CASSKTGGNQPQHF.

The rearrangement uses TRBV6-5 and TRBJ1-5; 8 bases align to TRBD1. Per the germline V gene, CDR1 is MNHEY and CDR2 is SVGAGI. The CDR3 length is 13 residues. V shed 6 bases and J 7 bases; nucleotides not matched to a gene: 5. In DNA, the CDR3 is TGTGCCAGCAGGACAGGGGAAGGACAGCCCCAGCATTTT. Translated: CASRTGEGQPQHF.

The chain employs TRBV6-6 and TRBJ2-3; the D is unclear. The CDR3 totals 12 residues. V dropped 4 bases and J dropped 6 bases, with 8 bases sitting between them. CDR1 MNHNY and CDR2 SVGAGI come from the germline V gene (reference sequence). DNA for the CDR3: TGTGCCAGCAGTTCCCTGGATGATACGCAGTATTTT. The encoded protein is CASSSLDDTQYF.

This clone has just a few counts. A read error may produce the germline difference seen at one junction end. J is TRBJ1-1 and V is TRBV5-1; TRBD1 agrees at 7 bases. Germline-derived CDR1 and CDR2 are SGHRS and YFSETQ. There are 13 residues in the CDR3. The chain's CDR3 is CASSSTGNAEAFF. CDR3 bases: TGCGCCAGCAGCTCGACAGGGAACGCTGAAGCTTTCTTT. The complete variable domain, with remaining parts taken from reference TRBV5-1 and TRBJ1-1, reads KAGVTQTPRYLIKTRGQQVTLSCSPISGHRSVSWYQQTPGQGLQFLFEYFSETQRNKGNFPGRFSGRQFSNSRSEMNVSTLELGDSALYLCASSSTGNAEAFFGQGTRLTVV.

The genes are TRBV2 and TRBJ2-7; D might be TRBD2 (5 bases). CDR3 length: 14 amino acids. V lost 5 bases, J lost 2 bases, and 13 bases lay in between. Germline CDR1 is SNHLY and CDR2 is FYNNEI. The CDR3 sequence is CASSHEGSPYEQYF. The CDR3 DNA is TGTGCCAGCAGTCATGAGGGATCTCCCTACGAGCAGTACTTC.

This chain connects TRBV15 to TRBJ2-5; D may correspond to TRBD1 or TRBD2 (5 bases each). V was clipped by 3 bases and J by 4 bases, with 24 bases between them. Per germline, CDR1 LNHNV and CDR2 YYDKDF (reference sequence). This CDR3 comprises 18 residues. The CDR3: CATSRGIRDGHGGETQYF. CDR3 in DNA: TGTGCCACCAGCAGGGGGATTAGGGACGGTCATGGGGGAGAGACCCAGTACTTC.

V usage is TRBV29-1 and J usage is TRBJ1-5; D is undetermined. The CDR3 is made up of 14 amino acids. Deletions cut 1 base from V and 0 bases from J, with 7 bases between. CDR1 and CDR2 (germline): SQVTM, ANQGSEA. Here the CDR3 reads CSVEGTDSNQPQHF. DNA of the CDR3: TGCAGCGTTGAAGGAACAGATAGCAATCAGCCCCAGCATTTT.

This clone occurred a few times. V and J are TRBV19 and TRBJ2-3; no clear D gene. The CDR3 loop spans 15 amino acids. Germline V CDR1 and CDR2: LNHDA, SQIVND (reference sequence). V was trimmed by 1 base and J by 5 bases, leaving 13 bases between them. This chain's CDR3 is CASSIGGSPGDTQYF. CDR3 nucleotide sequence: TGTGCCAGTAGTATAGGTGGGTCCCCCGGAGATACGCAGTATTTT.